Here is one T cell receptor (beta chain) with its context. The data are from a study of blood T cell repertoires in COVID-19. Study-wide background: Acute and convalescent COVID-19 samples came from the United States, Italy and Spain. In each case, the material was cDNA or gDNA derived from T cells, B-cell-depleted T cells, or PBMCs.

Trimming at V came to 1 base and at J to 8 bases, leaving 6 bases not matched to a gene. Germline V gene lookup returns CDR1 LGHNA and CDR2 YSLEER. The CDR3 is 15 residues long. Methods used by the authors: It was from reference gene primer amplification that nucleated cell counts were estimated. This table comes from immunoSEQ multiplex PCR, and its TCRdb copy is limited to in-frame clones, with some not included. V and J calls and clone size are copied from that table; D and trimming were computed from the DNA. The sample has nearly 350,000 clones, around 90% seen once. Sequenced sample: peripheral blood. This receptor was taken from a woman aged 18-29 years who had recovered from COVID-19. This rearrangement joins TRBV4-3 to TRBJ2-4; 9 bases match TRBD1. The CDR3 reads CASSQVSRQGDIQYF. CDR3 nucleotides: TGCGCCAGCAGCCAAGTCTCAAGACAGGGGGACATTCAGTACTTC.